This TCR beta chain was profiled in a study of T-cell memory formation after mild COVID-19. General study results and limits: Pre-infection memory already had some responding clones, implying cross-reactive memory joined. Shrinking CD4+ clones were chiefly CM and EM; CD8+ ones were chiefly EMRA.

The CDR3 is made up of 14 amino acids. Germline V gives CDR1 SGHRS, CDR2 YFSETQ. Trimming removed 4 bases at V and 3 bases at J, with 11 bases between. In the case of this clonotype: Its specificity is unknown.

TCRdb called the 5' RACE reads again in MiXCR, with one record for every CDR3 protein. The table lists about 310,000 distinct CDR3 sequences, about 15% of them singletons, with around a fifth in the top ten. This TCR derives from a man aged 18-30 years who had mild COVID-19 (a few samples of this study predate the infection). Cell type and time point are not known. Material for sequencing was PBMCs or a T cell subset sorted from them (not recorded which). The chain joins TRBV5-1 to TRBJ1-5, with D unclear. CDR3 DNA: TGCGCCAGCAGCCGGGAGGGTGACAATCAGCCCCAGCATTTT. It yields the protein CASSREGDNQPQHF.